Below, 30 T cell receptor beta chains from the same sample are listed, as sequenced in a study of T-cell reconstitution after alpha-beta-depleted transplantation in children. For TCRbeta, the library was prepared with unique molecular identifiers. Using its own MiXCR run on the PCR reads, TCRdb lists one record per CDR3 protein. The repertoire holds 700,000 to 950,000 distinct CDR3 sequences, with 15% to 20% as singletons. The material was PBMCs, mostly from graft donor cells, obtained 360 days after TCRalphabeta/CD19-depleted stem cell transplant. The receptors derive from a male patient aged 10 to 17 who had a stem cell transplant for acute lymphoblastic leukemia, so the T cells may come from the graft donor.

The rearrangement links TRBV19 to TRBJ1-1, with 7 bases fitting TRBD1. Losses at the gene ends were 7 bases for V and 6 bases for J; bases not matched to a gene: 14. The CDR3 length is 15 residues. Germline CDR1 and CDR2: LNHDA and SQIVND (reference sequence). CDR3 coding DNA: TGTGCCAGTACCCCAGTGACAGGGTTTGGGGCTGAAGCTTTCTTT. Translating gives CASTPVTGFGAEAFF.

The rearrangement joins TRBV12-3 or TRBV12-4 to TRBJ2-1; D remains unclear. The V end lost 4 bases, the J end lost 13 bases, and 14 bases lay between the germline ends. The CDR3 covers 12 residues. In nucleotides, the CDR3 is TGTGCCAGCAGTTCCGGACGTGGGGAACAGTTCTTC. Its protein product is CASSSGRGEQFF.

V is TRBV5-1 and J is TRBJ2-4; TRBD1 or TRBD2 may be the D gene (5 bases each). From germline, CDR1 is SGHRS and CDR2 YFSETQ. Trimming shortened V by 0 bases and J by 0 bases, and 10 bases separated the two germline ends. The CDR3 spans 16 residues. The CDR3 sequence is CASSLGDPLAKNIQYF. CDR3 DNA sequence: TGCGCCAGCAGCTTGGGGGACCCGCTAGCCAAAAACATTCAGTACTTC.

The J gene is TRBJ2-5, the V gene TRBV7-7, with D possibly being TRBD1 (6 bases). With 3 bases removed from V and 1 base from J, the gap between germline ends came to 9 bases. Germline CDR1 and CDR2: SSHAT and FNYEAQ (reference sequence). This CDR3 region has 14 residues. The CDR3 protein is CASSFVDSQETQYF. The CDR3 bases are TGTGCCAGCAGCTTCGTGGACAGCCAAGAGACCCAGTACTTC.

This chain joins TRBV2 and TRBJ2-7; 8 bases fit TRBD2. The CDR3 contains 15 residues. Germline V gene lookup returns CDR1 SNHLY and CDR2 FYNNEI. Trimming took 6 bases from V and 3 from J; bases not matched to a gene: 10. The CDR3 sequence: CASSPGTRVIYEQYF. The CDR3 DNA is TGTGCCAGCAGCCCAGGGACTAGGGTAATCTACGAGCAGTACTTC.

The chain's CDR3 is CASSSLLADPYEQYF. The CDR3 DNA sequence: TGTGCCAGCAGCTCCCTTCTAGCGGACCCCTACGAGCAGTACTTC. The gene calls are TRBV7-9 and TRBJ2-7; 7 bases agree with TRBD2. The CDR3 consists of 15 residues. V gave up 4 bases and J gave up 2 bases; unmatched junction bases: 8. The germline V gene has CDR1 SEHNR and CDR2 FQNEAQ (reference sequence).

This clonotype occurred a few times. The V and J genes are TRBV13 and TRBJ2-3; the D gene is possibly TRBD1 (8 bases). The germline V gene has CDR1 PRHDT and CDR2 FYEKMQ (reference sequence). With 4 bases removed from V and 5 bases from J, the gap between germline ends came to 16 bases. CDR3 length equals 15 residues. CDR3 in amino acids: CASSSEDREGDTQYF. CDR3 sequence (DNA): TGTGCCAGCAGCTCGGAGGACAGGGAGGGAGATACGCAGTATTTT.

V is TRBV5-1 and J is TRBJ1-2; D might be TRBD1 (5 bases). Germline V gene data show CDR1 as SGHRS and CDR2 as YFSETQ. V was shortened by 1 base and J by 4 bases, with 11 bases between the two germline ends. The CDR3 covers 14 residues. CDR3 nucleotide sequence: TGCGCCAGCAGCTTGTTCACAGGAACCTATGGCTACACCTTC. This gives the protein CASSLFTGTYGYTF.

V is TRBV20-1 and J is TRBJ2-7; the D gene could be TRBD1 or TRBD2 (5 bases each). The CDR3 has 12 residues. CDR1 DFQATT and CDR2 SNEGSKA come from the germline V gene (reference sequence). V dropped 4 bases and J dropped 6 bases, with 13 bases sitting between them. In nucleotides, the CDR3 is TGCAGTGCTACCACCGGGACGCGCGAGCAGTACTTC. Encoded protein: CSATTGTREQYF.

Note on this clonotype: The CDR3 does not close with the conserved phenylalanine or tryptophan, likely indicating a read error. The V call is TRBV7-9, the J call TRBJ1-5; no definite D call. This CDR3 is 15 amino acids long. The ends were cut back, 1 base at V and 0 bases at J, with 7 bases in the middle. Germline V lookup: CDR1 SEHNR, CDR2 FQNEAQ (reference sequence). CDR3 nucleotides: TGTGCCAGCAGCTTAGACCAGATTAGCAATCAGCCCCAGCATTGT. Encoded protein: CASSLDQISNQPQHC.

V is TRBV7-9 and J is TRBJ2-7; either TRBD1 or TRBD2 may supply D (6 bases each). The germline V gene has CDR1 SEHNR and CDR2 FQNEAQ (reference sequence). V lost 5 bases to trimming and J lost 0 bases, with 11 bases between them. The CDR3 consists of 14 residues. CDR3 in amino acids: CASSHPGASYEQYF. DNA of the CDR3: TGTGCCAGCAGCCACCCGGGGGCCTCCTACGAGCAGTACTTC.

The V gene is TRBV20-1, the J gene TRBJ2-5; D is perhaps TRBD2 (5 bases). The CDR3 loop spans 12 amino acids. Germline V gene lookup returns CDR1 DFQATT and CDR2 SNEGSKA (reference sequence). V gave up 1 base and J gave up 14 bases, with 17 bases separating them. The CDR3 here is CSARVVLASSYF. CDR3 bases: TGCAGTGCTAGAGTGGTTCTAGCCAGTAGCTACTTC.

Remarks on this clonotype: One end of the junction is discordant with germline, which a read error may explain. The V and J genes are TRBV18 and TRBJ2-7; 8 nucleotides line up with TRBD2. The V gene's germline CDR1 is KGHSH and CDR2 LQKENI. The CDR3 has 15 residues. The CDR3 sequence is CASSQVGGRTRKKNF. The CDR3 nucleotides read TGTGCCAGCTCCCAAGTGGGCGGGAGGACTCGAAAGAAGAACTTC.

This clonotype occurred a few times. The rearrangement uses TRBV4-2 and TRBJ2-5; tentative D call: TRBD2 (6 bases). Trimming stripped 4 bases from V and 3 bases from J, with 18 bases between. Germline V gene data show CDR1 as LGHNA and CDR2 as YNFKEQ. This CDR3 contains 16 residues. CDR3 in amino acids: CASSRLGQGGEETQYF. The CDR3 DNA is TGTGCCAGCAGCCGACTCGGGCAGGGCGGGGAAGAGACCCAGTACTTC.

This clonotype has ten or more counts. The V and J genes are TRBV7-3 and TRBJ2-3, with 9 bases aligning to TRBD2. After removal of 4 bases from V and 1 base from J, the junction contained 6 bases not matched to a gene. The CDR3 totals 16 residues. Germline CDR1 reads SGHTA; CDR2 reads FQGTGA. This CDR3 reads CASSSPLAGGTDTQYF. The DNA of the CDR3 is TGTGCCAGCAGCTCACCACTAGCGGGCGGCACAGATACGCAGTATTTT.

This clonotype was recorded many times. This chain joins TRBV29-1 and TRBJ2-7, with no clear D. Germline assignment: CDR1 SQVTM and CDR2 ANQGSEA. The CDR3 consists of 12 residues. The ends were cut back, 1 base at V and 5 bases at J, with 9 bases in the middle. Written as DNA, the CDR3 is TGCAGCGTTGAAGCGGATTCGCACGAGCAGTACTTC. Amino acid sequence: CSVEADSHEQYF.

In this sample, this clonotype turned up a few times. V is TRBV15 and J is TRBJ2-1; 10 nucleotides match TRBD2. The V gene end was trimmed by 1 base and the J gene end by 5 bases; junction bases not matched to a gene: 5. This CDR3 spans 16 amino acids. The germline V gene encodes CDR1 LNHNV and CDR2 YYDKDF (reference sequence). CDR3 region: CATSRGAGGPHNEQFF. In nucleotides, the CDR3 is TGTGCCACCAGCAGAGGAGCGGGAGGGCCCCACAATGAGCAGTTCTTC.

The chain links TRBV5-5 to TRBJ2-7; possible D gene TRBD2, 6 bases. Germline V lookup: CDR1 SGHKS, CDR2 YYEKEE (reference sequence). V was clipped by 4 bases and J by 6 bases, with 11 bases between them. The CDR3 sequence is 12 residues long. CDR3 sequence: CASSTGVSEQYF. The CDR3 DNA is TGTGCCAGCAGCACGGGAGTGAGCGAGCAGTACTTC.

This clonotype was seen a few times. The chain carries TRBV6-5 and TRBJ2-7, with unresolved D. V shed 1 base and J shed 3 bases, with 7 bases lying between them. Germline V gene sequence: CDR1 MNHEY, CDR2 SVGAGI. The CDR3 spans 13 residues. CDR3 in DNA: TGTGCCAGCAGTTACTTAGTGGGCTACGAGCAGTACTTC. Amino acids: CASSYLVGYEQYF.

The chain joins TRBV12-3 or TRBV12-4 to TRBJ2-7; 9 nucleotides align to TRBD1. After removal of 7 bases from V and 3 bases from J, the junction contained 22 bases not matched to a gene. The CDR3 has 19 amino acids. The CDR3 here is CASTLQYGTGSPLIYEQYF. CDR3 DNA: TGTGCCAGCACCCTACAATACGGGACAGGGTCCCCCCTCATCTACGAGCAGTACTTC.

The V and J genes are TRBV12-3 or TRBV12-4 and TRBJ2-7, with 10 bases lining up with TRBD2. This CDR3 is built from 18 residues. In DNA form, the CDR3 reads TGTACCTGCAGTTTAGGGGACGTACTAGCGGGAACGTCCTACGAGCAGTACTTC. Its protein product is CTCSLGDVLAGTSYEQYF.

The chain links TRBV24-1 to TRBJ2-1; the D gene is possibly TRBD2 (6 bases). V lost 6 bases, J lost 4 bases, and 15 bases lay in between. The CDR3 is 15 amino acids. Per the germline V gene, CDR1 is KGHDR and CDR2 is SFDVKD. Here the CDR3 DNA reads TGTGCCACCAGTTCTCCGGGAGAAGCTTACAATGAGCAGTTCTTC. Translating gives CATSSPGEAYNEQFF.

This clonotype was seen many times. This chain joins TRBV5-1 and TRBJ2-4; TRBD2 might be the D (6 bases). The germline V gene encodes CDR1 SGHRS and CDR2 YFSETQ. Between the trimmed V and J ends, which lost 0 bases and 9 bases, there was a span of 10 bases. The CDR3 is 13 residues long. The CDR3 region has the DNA TGCGCCAGCAGCTTGGGACTAGTCGCCATTCAGTACTTC. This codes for CASSLGLVAIQYF.

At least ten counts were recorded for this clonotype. The CDR3 DNA is TGTGCCAGCAGCCAAGATGCCTACGAGCAGTACTTC. Translating it yields CASSQDAYEQYF. The rearrangement uses TRBV3-1 and TRBJ2-7; D gene ambiguous. The CDR3 has 12 amino acids. Trimming left V 0 bases short and J 2 bases short, with 2 bases between. Germline-derived CDR1 and CDR2 are LGHDT and YNNKEL (reference sequence).

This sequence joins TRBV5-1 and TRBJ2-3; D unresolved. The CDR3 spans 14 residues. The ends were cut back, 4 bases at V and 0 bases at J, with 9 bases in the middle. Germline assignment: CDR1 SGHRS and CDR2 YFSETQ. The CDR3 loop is CASSPAPSTDTQYF. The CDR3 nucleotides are TGCGCCAGCAGCCCTGCCCCCAGCACAGATACGCAGTATTTT.

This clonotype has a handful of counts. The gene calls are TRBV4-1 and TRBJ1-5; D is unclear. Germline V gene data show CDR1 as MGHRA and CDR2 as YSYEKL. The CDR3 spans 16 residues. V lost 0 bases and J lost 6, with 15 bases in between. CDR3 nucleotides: TGCGCCAGCAGCCAAGATTCCAACAGCTTGGTTCAGCCCCAGCATTTT. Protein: CASSQDSNSLVQPQHF.

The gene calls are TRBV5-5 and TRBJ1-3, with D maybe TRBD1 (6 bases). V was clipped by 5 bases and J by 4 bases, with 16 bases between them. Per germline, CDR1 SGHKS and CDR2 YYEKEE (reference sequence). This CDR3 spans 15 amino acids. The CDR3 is CASSSSGTSGNTIYF. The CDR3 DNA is TGTGCCAGCAGTTCTTCCGGGACATCAGGAAACACCATATATTTT.

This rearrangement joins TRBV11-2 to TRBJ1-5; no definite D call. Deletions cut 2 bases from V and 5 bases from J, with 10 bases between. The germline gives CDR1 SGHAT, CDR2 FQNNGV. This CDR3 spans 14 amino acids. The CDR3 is CASSLRIGYQPQHF. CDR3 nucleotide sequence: TGTGCCAGCAGCTTACGGATCGGGTATCAGCCCCAGCATTTT.

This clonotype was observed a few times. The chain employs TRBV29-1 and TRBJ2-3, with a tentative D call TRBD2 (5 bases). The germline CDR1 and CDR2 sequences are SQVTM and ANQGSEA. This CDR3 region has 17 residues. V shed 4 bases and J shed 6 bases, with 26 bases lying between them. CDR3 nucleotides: TGCAGCGTTGTCGGTCGAAGAGTATTCGGTCCGGGGGATACGCAGTATTTT. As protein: CSVVGRRVFGPGDTQYF.

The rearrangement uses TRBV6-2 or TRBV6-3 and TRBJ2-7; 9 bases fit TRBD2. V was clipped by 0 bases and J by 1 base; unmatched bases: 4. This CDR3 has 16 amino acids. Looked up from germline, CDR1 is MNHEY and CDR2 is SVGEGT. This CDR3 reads CASSYSTSGLSYEQYF. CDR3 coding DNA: TGTGCCAGCAGTTACTCGACTAGCGGCCTTTCCTACGAGCAGTACTTC.